These 14 T cell receptor beta chains originate from one sample sequenced in a study of glioma-infiltrating T cells after dendritic cell vaccination. The protocol was immunoSEQ multiplex PCR, while the TCRdb copy is restricted to in-frame clones and leaves out a portion. Altogether around 96,000 clones are present, about 80% being singletons, with the ten largest covering nearly 6%. The sample in question was blood, obtained before dendritic cell vaccination. These TCRs come from a human donor with glioblastoma.

This clone was recorded only once. The V call is TRBV11-1, the J call TRBJ2-5, with 7 bases that match TRBD1. CDR3 length: 15 amino acids. Germline lookup yields CDR1 SGHAT and CDR2 FQDESV (reference sequence). V was pared by 5 bases and J by 3 bases, with 9 bases of the junction left unmatched. CDR3 in amino acids: CASSLQTGWEETQYF. CDR3 nucleotide sequence: TGTGCCAGCAGCCTCCAGACAGGGTGGGAAGAGACCCAGTACTTC.

J is TRBJ2-7 and V is TRBV27, with 9 positions matching TRBD1. This CDR3 is built from 14 residues. Per the germline V gene, CDR1 is MNHEY and CDR2 is SMNVEV (reference sequence). J was trimmed by 12 bases and V by 6 bases; bases with no gene match: 15. CDR3 residues: CASSRSGQGYFLYF. The CDR3 region has the DNA TGTGCCAGCAGCCGATCGGGACAGGGCTATTTTTTGTACTTC.

The chain recombines TRBV28 with TRBJ1-4, with a tentative D call TRBD1 (6 bases). CDR3 size: 20 residues. V was pared by 3 bases and J by 0 bases, with 23 bases between. Germline CDR1 reads MDHEN; CDR2 reads SYDVKM. This chain's CDR3 is CASSFQGWVRQKATNEKLFF. CDR3 coding DNA: TGTGCCAGCAGTTTTCAGGGGTGGGTTCGGCAGAAGGCAACTAATGAAAAACTGTTTTTT.

The V call is TRBV19, the J call TRBJ1-2, with D possibly matching TRBD1 (6 bases). This CDR3 contains 12 residues. V dropped 3 bases and J dropped 5 bases, with 7 bases sitting between them. The germline CDR1 and CDR2 sequences are LNHDA and SQIVND (reference sequence). The CDR3 sequence is CASSIDRYGYTF. CDR3 bases: TGTGCCAGTAGTATCGACAGGTATGGCTACACCTTC.

This rearrangement joins TRBV27 to TRBJ2-7; a weak D match, TRBD1 (5 bases). Per germline, CDR1 MNHEY and CDR2 SMNVEV (reference sequence). The CDR3 is 17 residues long. V dropped 5 bases and J dropped 5 bases, with 25 bases sitting between them. The CDR3 DNA sequence: TGTGCCAGCAGTCCTCTCTCCCGGCGTGGGGCGATGGACGAGCAGTACTTC. It codes for CASSPLSRRGAMDEQYF.

This chain links TRBV30 with TRBJ2-1, with 9 bases identical to TRBD2. Trimming cost V 0 bases and J 9 bases; bases outside gene matches: 0. The CDR3 contains 12 residues. The germline V gene encodes CDR1 GTSNPN and CDR2 SVGIG (reference sequence). The CDR3, as DNA: TGTGCCTGGAGTGTACTAGCGGGTGAGCAGTTCTTC. It codes for CAWSVLAGEQFF.

The V call is TRBV9, the J call TRBJ2-5, with TRBD1 identical over 7 bases. This CDR3 comprises 13 residues. Per germline, CDR1 SGDLS and CDR2 YYNGEE. V shed 4 bases, J shed 5 bases, and the junction held 5 bases outside the gene matches. CDR3 DNA sequence: TGTGCCAGCAGCTTAACAGGGGTGGAGACCCAGTACTTC. Protein product: CASSLTGVETQYF. Full variable domain (outside the CDR3, taken from reference TRBV9 and TRBJ2-5): DSGVTQTPKHLITATGQRVTLRCSPRSGDLSVYWYQQSLDQGLQFLIQYYNGEERAKGNILERFSAQQFPDLHSELNLSSLELGDSALYFCASSLTGVETQYFGPGTRLLVL.

A single count supports this clone. The chain has TRBV27 and TRBJ2-7, with 9 bases fitting TRBD1. The CDR3 has 13 amino acids. Germline V gene lookup returns CDR1 MNHEY and CDR2 SMNVEV (reference sequence). Germline trimming cut 6 bases from V and 5 bases from J; bases unmatched to any gene: 5. The DNA for the CDR3 is TGTGCCAGCAGCGGGACAGGGAATGACGAGCAGTACTTC. This sequence encodes CASSGTGNDEQYF.

The table lists this clone with a few counts. The rearrangement joins TRBV11-2 to TRBJ2-1; D is perhaps TRBD1 (6 bases). The CDR3 extends over 16 amino acids. Germline-derived CDR1 and CDR2 are SGHAT and FQNNGV. V lost 4 bases to trimming and J lost 11 bases, with 24 bases between them. CDR3 DNA: TGTGCCAGCAGCTATTCCGGACAGAGTGTTACAATGAAGCAGTTCTTC. Translation: CASSYSGQSVTMKQFF.

This chain connects TRBV7-9 to TRBJ2-1, with D possibly being TRBD1 (5 bases). V was trimmed by 5 bases and J by 7 bases, leaving 18 bases between them. This CDR3 comprises 15 residues. Per germline, CDR1 SEHNR and CDR2 FQNEAQ (reference sequence). The CDR3 bases are TGTGCCAGCAGCCCAGGGCAGGGAAATATAAATGAGCAGTTCTTC. Amino acid sequence: CASSPGQGNINEQFF.

The chain carries TRBV19 and TRBJ2-2, with D perhaps TRBD1 (6 bases). Germline-derived CDR1 and CDR2 are LNHDA and SQIVND (reference sequence). V gave up 1 base and J gave up 8 bases, with 14 bases separating them. This CDR3 contains 15 residues. The CDR3 region has the DNA TGTGCCAGTAGTATAGTCGCAGGGGTACGAGGGGAGCTGTTTTTT. Its protein is CASSIVAGVRGELFF.

This chain uses TRBV4-1 with TRBJ1-6; TRBD1 aligns across 7 bases. The CDR3 extends over 15 amino acids. Per germline, CDR1 MGHRA and CDR2 YSYEKL. After removal of 5 bases from V and 4 bases from J, the junction contained 5 bases not matched to a gene. The CDR3 DNA is TGCGCCAGCAGCACCCAGGGGGTTTATAATTCACCCCTCCACTTT. It yields the protein CASSTQGVYNSPLHF.

The rearrangement joins TRBV28 to TRBJ2-7; 8 nucleotides line up with TRBD1. The CDR3 length is 13 residues. Germline loops: CDR1 MDHEN, CDR2 SYDVKM. V shed 4 bases and J 4 bases; nucleotides not matched to a gene: 3. This CDR3 is CASSSGGEYEQYF. For the CDR3, the DNA is TGTGCCAGCAGTTCAGGGGGCGAGTACGAGCAGTACTTC.

J is TRBJ1-2 and V is TRBV7-9; TRBD1 might be the D (6 bases). Trimming removed 0 bases from V and 1 base from J, with 15 bases in between. The CDR3 loop spans 17 amino acids. Germline CDR1 SEHNR, CDR2 FQNEAQ (reference sequence). The CDR3 DNA sequence: TGTGCCAGCAGCTTAGCAGCGGCGACAGGCATTAACTATGGCTACACCTTC. Translated, it gives CASSLAAATGINYGYTF.